This is a list of T cell receptor beta chains from one sample in a study of patients and donors after allogeneic stem cell transplantation. TCRdb reprocessed the RT-PCR reads via MiXCR and lists one record per CDR3 protein. The table includes 900,000 to 1,000,000 distinct CDR3 sequences, more than 15% detected once. The sample comprised blood, either unsorted or a sorted T cell fraction (not recorded which). These receptors were taken from a human donor who was either an allogeneic HSCT recipient or a stem cell or donor lymphocyte infusion donor (not recorded which). It is not recorded whose cells these are; they may come from a transplant donor. Both conserved end residues are trimmed from each CDR3. The order of the fields is J gene, V gene, CDR3 protein.

j_call: TRBJ1-1; v_call: TRBV12-3/TRBV12-4; cdr3_aa: ASSLTRNTEAF
j_call: TRBJ2-7; v_call: TRBV15; cdr3_aa: ATSPGQSYEQY
j_call: TRBJ2-5; v_call: TRBV5-1; cdr3_aa: ASSLGDRERQETQY
j_call: TRBJ2-2; v_call: TRBV12-3/TRBV12-4; cdr3_aa: ASRYSGRSTGELF
j_call: TRBJ2-7; v_call: TRBV12-3/TRBV12-4; cdr3_aa: ASSFYSSGRYEQY
j_call: TRBJ2-5; v_call: TRBV12-3/TRBV12-4; cdr3_aa: ASTRLDGAETQY
j_call: TRBJ1-3; v_call: TRBV4-3; cdr3_aa: ASSQGRASWDTIY
j_call: TRBJ2-7; v_call: TRBV28; cdr3_aa: ASSNAGLGIREQY
j_call: TRBJ2-5; v_call: TRBV7-9; cdr3_aa: ASSRSGPARTQY
j_call: TRBJ1-5; v_call: TRBV30; cdr3_aa: AWSVGLRQPQH
j_call: TRBJ2-7; v_call: TRBV7-9; cdr3_aa: ASSLVTGPSYEQY
j_call: TRBJ2-2; v_call: TRBV5-1; cdr3_aa: ASDTGQNTGELF
j_call: TRBJ2-7; v_call: TRBV12-3/TRBV12-4; cdr3_aa: ASTLGGYEQY
j_call: TRBJ1-1; v_call: TRBV9; cdr3_aa: ASSGGGLNTEAF
j_call: TRBJ2-7; v_call: TRBV7-8; cdr3_aa: ASSLGPGQGSYEQY
j_call: TRBJ2-2; v_call: TRBV5-6; cdr3_aa: ASSFGQGLGTGELF
j_call: TRBJ1-6; v_call: TRBV7-2; cdr3_aa: ASSLFEWASYNSPLH
j_call: TRBJ2-3; v_call: TRBV27; cdr3_aa: ASSLFGLAGGRGTQY
j_call: TRBJ2-5; v_call: TRBV20-1; cdr3_aa: SARWGDQETQY
j_call: TRBJ2-1; v_call: TRBV24-1; cdr3_aa: ATSDTSGRALDEQF
j_call: TRBJ2-1; v_call: TRBV6-5; cdr3_aa: ASSYSGRTYNEQF
j_call: TRBJ2-7; v_call: TRBV5-1; cdr3_aa: ASSLATGGYEQY
j_call: TRBJ1-2; v_call: TRBV5-1; cdr3_aa: ASSPQGGGYT
j_call: TRBJ2-1; v_call: TRBV20-1; cdr3_aa: SARSGSSYNEQF
j_call: TRBJ1-1; v_call: TRBV21-1; cdr3_aa: ASSKDRGHDTEAF
j_call: TRBJ2-5; v_call: TRBV7-9; cdr3_aa: ASSLVGNQETQY
j_call: TRBJ2-1; v_call: TRBV4-3; cdr3_aa: ASSPRDRVGNEQF
j_call: TRBJ2-1; v_call: TRBV7-2; cdr3_aa: ASSHKTVYNEQF
j_call: TRBJ1-5; v_call: TRBV7-2; cdr3_aa: ASSLLGQTGNQPQH
j_call: TRBJ2-3; v_call: TRBV29-1; cdr3_aa: SVETGTDTQY
j_call: TRBJ2-5; v_call: TRBV4-3; cdr3_aa: ASSWSRGLETQY
j_call: TRBJ1-4; v_call: TRBV5-1; cdr3_aa: ASSLDPTNEKLF
j_call: TRBJ2-7; v_call: TRBV4-1; cdr3_aa: ASSLVVSRDSQTYEQY
j_call: TRBJ2-5; v_call: TRBV4-1; cdr3_aa: ASSQGNGEETQY
j_call: TRBJ1-2; v_call: TRBV4-2; cdr3_aa: ASSQDRTKEYGYT
j_call: TRBJ2-3; v_call: TRBV7-2; cdr3_aa: ASSPPGLAGADTQY
j_call: TRBJ1-5; v_call: TRBV18; cdr3_aa: ASSKTGGANQPQH
j_call: TRBJ1-5; v_call: TRBV12-3/TRBV12-4; cdr3_aa: ASGPWGPQH
j_call: TRBJ2-3; v_call: TRBV14; cdr3_aa: ASSQDSGKLSTDTQY
j_call: TRBJ2-5; v_call: TRBV2; cdr3_aa: ASSGGRRSLETQY
j_call: TRBJ1-1; v_call: TRBV12-3/TRBV12-4; cdr3_aa: ASRRTGNVNTEAF
j_call: TRBJ1-5; v_call: TRBV6-2/TRBV6-3; cdr3_aa: ASSPSRAGAAQPQH
j_call: TRBJ1-4; v_call: TRBV20-1; cdr3_aa: SARDYGTQNEKLF
j_call: TRBJ2-5; v_call: TRBV6-5; cdr3_aa: ASSSGLETQY
j_call: TRBJ2-7; v_call: TRBV9; cdr3_aa: ASSPKDRGGQY
j_call: TRBJ1-5; v_call: TRBV9; cdr3_aa: ASSVDPGDQPQH
j_call: TRBJ2-3; v_call: TRBV5-1; cdr3_aa: ASSLGAESDTQY